This TCR beta chain was found in a study of T cell changes during pregnancy in multiple sclerosis. Germline lookup yields CDR1 LNHDA and CDR2 SQIVND (reference sequence). V shed 7 bases and J 6 bases; nucleotides not matched to a gene: 11. The CDR3 contains 15 residues. Sequencing used immunoSEQ multiplex PCR; TCRdb keeps in-frame clones, though not all of them. The table includes tens of thousands of clones, over 80% detected once. Material: peripheral blood, obtained in the first trimester of pregnancy. This chain connects TRBV19 to TRBJ1-5, with 8 bases aligning to TRBD1. This clonotype originated in a female donor in good health, enrolled as a control in a pregnancy study. Here the CDR3 DNA reads TGTGCCAGTACCGGCCCCGGGACAGGCGGTCAGCCCCAGCATTTT. This translates into CASTGPGTGGQPQHF.